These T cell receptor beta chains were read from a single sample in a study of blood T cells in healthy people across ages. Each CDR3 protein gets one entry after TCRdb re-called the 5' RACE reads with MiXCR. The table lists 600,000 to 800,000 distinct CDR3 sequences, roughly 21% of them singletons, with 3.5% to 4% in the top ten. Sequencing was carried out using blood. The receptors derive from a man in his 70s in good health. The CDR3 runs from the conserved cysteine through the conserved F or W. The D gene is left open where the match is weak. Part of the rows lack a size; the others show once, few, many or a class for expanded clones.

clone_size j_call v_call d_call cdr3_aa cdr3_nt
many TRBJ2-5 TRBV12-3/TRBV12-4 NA CASSLARLQETQYF TGTGCCAGCAGTTTAGCGCGGCTGCAAGAGACCCAGTACTTC
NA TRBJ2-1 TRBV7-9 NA CASSLVVRDEQFF TGTGCCAGCAGCCTAGTGGTTAGGGATGAGCAGTTCTTC
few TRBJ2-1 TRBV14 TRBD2 CASSQQSGTGGFPYNEQFF TGTGCCAGCAGCCAACAGTCGGGGACGGGAGGGTTCCCCTACAATGAGCAGTTCTTC
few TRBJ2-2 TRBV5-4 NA CASSTDDPNTGELFF TGTGCCAGCAGCACCGATGACCCGAACACCGGGGAGCTGTTTTTT
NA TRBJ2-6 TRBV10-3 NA CASNEQGGANVLTF TGTGCCTCCAACGAACAGGGTGGGGCCAACGTCCTGACTTTC
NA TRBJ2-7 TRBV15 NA CATSRESGSSYEQYF TGTGCCACCAGCAGAGAAAGCGGATCCTCCTACGAGCAGTACTTC
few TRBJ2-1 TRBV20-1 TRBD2 CSARGGSLNNEQFF TGCAGTGCTAGGGGCGGGAGCCTTAACAATGAGCAGTTCTTC
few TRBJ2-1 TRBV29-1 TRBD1 CSVGGTARSYNEQFF TGCAGCGTTGGAGGGACAGCCCGCTCCTACAATGAGCAGTTCTTC
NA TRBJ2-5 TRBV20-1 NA CSASVGGPQETQYF TGCAGTGCTAGTGTGGGAGGCCCACAAGAGACCCAGTACTTC
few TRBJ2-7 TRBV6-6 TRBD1 CASSYSRGQVHEQYF TGTGCCAGCAGTTACTCGAGGGGACAGGTTCACGAGCAGTACTTC
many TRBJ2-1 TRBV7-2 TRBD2 CASSLASGSSYNEQFF TGTGCCAGCAGCTTAGCCAGCGGGAGCTCCTACAATGAGCAGTTCTTC
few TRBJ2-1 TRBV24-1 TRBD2 CATSDFLGTSGYNEQFF TGTGCCACCAGTGATTTTCTAGGGACTAGCGGATACAATGAGCAGTTCTTC
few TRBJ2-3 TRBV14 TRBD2 CASSQPAGGPDTQYF TGTGCCAGCAGCCAACCAGCGGGAGGCCCAGATACGCAGTATTTT
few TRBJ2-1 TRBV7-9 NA CASSLGKEEYF TGTGCCAGCAGCTTAGGAAAGGAGGAGTACTTC
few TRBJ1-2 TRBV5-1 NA CASSLSGMDYGYTF TGCGCCAGCAGCTTGTCAGGAATGGACTATGGCTACACCTTC
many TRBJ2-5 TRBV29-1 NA CSVEKGQQETQYF TGCAGCGTTGAAAAGGGACAACAAGAGACCCAGTACTTC
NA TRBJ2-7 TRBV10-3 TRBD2 CAIRLAASYEQYF TGTGCCATTAGACTAGCGGCCTCCTACGAGCAGTACTTC
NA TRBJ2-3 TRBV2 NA CASSGSGPDTQYF TGTGCCAGCAGCGGGTCAGGCCCAGATACGCAGTATTTT
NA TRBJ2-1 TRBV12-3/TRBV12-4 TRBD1 CASSFGSGGDHEQFF TGTGCCAGCAGTTTTGGGTCAGGGGGTGATCATGAGCAGTTCTTC
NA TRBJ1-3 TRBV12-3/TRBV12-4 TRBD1 CASSPTGANTIYF TGTGCCAGCAGTCCCACAGGGGCAAACACCATATATTTT
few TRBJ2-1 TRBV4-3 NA CASSQAVAAYNEQFF TGCGCCAGCAGCCAAGCAGTAGCGGCTTACAATGAGCAGTTCTTC
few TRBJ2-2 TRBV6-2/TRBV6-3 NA CASSYPQGPNTGELFF TGTGCCAGCAGTTACCCGCAGGGCCCGAACACCGGGGAGCTGTTTTTT
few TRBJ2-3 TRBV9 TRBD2 CASSPGEGGRWGDTQYF TGTGCCAGCAGCCCTGGTGAAGGCGGGAGATGGGGAGATACGCAGTATTTT
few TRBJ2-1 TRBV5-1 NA CASSLATVATYNEQFF TGCGCCAGCAGCTTGGCAACGGTAGCTACCTACAATGAGCAGTTCTTC
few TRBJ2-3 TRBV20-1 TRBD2 CSARVVTSGRGNTQYF TGCAGTGCTAGAGTTGTAACTAGCGGGAGAGGAAATACGCAGTATTTT
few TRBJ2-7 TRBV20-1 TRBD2 CSASGRGYEQYF TGCAGTGCTAGCGGGAGGGGATACGAGCAGTACTTC
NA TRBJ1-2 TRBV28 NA CASSTLSGQTNYGYTF TGTGCCAGCAGCACTCTTAGTGGGCAGACTAACTATGGCTACACCTTC
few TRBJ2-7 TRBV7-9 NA CASSLHLRDFEQYF TGTGCCAGCAGCTTACATCTGAGGGACTTCGAGCAGTACTTC
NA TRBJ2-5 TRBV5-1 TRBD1 CAPSPDRAETQYF TGCGCCCCCAGCCCCGACAGGGCAGAGACCCAGTACTTC
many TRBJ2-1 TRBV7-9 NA CASSPGGTLNEQFF TGTGCCAGCAGCCCCGGTGGGACTCTCAATGAGCAGTTCTTC
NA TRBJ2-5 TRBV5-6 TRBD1 CASSSTGGHQETQYF TGTGCCAGCAGTTCAACAGGGGGCCACCAAGAGACCCAGTACTTC
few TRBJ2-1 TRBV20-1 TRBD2 CSARTSGLYNEQFF TGCAGTGCTAGGACTAGCGGGTTGTACAATGAGCAGTTCTTC
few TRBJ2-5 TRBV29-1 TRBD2 CSVGEGYETQYF TGCAGCGTAGGGGAGGGATACGAGACCCAGTACTTC
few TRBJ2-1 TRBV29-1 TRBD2 CSVIPSGRLSYNEQFF TGCAGCGTTATTCCTAGCGGGAGACTCAGCTACAATGAGCAGTTCTTC
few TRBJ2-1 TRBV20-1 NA CSASGLPSSYNEQFF TGCAGTGCTTCGGGACTGCCGAGCTCCTACAATGAGCAGTTCTTC
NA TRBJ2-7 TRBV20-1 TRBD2 CGGAREGSYEQYF TGCGGCGGCGCGCGGGAGGGTTCCTACGAGCAGTACTTC
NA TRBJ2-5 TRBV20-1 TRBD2 CSARPGLAVQETQYF TGCAGTGCTAGACCAGGACTAGCGGTACAAGAGACCCAGTACTTC
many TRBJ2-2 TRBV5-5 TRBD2 CASSETSGRNTGELFF TGTGCCAGCAGCGAGACTAGCGGGAGGAACACCGGGGAGCTGTTTTTT